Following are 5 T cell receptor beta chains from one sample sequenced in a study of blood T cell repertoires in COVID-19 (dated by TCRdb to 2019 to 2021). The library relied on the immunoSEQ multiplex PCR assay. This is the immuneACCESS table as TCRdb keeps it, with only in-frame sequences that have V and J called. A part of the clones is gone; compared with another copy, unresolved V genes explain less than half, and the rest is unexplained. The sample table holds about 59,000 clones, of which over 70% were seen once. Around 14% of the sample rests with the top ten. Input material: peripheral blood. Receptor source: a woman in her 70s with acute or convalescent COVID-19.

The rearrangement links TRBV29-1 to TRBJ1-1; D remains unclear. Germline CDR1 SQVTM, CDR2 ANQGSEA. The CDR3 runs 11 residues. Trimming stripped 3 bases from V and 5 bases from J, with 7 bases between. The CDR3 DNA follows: TGCAGCGTTGATGGGAGGACTGAAGCTTTCTTT. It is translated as CSVDGRTEAFF.

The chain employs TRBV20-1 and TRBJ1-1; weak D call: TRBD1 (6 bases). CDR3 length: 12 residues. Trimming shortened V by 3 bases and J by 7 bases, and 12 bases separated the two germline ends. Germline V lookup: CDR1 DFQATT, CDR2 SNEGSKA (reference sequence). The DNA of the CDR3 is TGCAGTGCTAGTGACAGGCCGTATGAAGCTTTCTTT. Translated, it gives CSASDRPYEAFF.

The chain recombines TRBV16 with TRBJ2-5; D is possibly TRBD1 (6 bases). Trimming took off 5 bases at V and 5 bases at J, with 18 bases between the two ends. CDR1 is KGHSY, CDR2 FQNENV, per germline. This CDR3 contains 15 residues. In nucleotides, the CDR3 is TGTGCCAGCAGCTCATCCCAGGGGTTGAGGGAGACCCAGTACTTC. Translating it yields CASSSSQGLRETQYF.

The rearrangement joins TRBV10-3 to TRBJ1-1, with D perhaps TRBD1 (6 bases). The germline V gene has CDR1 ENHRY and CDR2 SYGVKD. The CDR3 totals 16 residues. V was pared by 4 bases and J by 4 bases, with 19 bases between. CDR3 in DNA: TGTGCCATCAGTGGGGGTCGGGGGGGCGAATTCACTGAAGCTTTCTTT. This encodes CAISGGRGGEFTEAFF.

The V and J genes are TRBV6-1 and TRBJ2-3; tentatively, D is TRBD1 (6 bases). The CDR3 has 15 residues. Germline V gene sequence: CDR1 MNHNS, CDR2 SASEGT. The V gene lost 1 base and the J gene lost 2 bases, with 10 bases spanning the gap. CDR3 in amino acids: CASSEEGQYTDTQYF. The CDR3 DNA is TGTGCCAGCAGTGAAGAAGGACAGTACACAGATACGCAGTATTTT.